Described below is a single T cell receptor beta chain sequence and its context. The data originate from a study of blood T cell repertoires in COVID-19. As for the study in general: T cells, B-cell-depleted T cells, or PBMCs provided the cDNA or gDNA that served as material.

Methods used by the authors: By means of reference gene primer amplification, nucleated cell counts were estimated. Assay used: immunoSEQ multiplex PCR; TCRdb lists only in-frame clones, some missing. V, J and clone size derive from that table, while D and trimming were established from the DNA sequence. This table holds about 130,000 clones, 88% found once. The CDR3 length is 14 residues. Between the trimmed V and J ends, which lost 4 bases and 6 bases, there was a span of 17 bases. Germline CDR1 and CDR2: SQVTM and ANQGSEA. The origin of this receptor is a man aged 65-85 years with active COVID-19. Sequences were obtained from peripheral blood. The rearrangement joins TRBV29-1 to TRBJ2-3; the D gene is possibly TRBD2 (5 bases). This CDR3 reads CSVGGRTPGDTQYF. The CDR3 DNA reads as TGCAGCGTTGGAGGGCGGACCCCCGGGGATACGCAGTATTTT.